The TCR beta chain under discussion was sequenced for a study of T cell repertoires in cytomegalovirus infection. Study-wide background: Selection of CMV epitopes for the study included recently identified HLA-C-restricted and well-studied HLA-B-restricted ones. It can be stated that public TCR beta signatures indicated CMV infection as well as a matching HLA type. The study's findings and limits: Ex vivo, HLA-C-restricted CMV-specific TCR beta clonotypes prevailed over the rest of the response. The study identified carriers of CMV plus the relevant HLA from cumulative public TCR beta family frequency.

The CDR3 extends over 14 amino acids. CDR1 is ENHRY and CDR2 is SYGVKD in the germline V gene. Germline trimming cut 7 bases from V and 5 bases from J; bases unmatched to any gene: 11. This clonotype has only a few counts. Its matching antigen is unknown. TCRdb independently ran MiXCR on the reads; one entry per CDR3 protein. The table shows roughly 500,000 distinct CDR3 sequences, with roughly 43% occurring only once. The source of this sequence is a human donor in good health (CMV status not recorded). Some clones in this sample may be carry-over from other donors' samples. J is TRBJ2-7 and V is TRBV10-3; 7 bases agree with TRBD1. This material consisted of cultured PBMCs, taken from culture after CMV antigen stimulation. The CDR3 loop reads CAITGTDLRDEQYF. In DNA, the CDR3 is TGTGCCATCACTGGGACAGATCTTCGGGACGAGCAGTACTTC.